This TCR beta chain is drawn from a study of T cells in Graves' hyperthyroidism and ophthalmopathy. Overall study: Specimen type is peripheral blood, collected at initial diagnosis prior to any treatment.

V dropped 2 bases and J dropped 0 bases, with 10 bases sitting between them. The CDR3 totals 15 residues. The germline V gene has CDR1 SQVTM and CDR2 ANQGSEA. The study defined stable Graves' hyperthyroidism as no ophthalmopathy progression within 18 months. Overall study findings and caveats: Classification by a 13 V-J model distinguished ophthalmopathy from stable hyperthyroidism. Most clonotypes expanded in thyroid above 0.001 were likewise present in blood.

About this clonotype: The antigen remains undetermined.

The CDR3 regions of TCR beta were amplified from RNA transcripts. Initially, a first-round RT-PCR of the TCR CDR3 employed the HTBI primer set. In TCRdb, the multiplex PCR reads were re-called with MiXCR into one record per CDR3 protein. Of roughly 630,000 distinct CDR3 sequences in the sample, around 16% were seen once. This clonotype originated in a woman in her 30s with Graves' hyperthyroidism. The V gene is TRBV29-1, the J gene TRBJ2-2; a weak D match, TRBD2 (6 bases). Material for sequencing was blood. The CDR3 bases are TGCAGCGTTGAATGGGAGGAGACGAACACCGGGGAGCTGTTTTTT. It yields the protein CSVEWEETNTGELFF.